A single T cell receptor beta chain is shown here with its context. Its target is not known. Germline CDR1 and CDR2: SQVTM and ANQGSEA. Trimming removed 5 bases at V and 7 bases at J, with 8 bases between. The CDR3 runs to 11 residues. This record belongs to a study of OX40 agonist ivuxolimab in advanced cancers. About the study: Intravenous ivuxolimab at 0.01 to 10 mg/kg was given to patients every 2 weeks. Study outcomes and limitations: In CD8+ T cells, expanded clones were on average more numerous than in CD4+.

The protocol was immunoSEQ multiplex PCR, while the TCRdb copy is restricted to in-frame clones and leaves out a portion. The sample has 60,000 or so clones; 88% are singletons. The chain carries TRBV29-1 and TRBJ1-4; D is ambiguous. The specimen was CD4+ or CD8+ T cells sorted from blood, collected in a trial of the OX40 agonist ivuxolimab. The receptor's source is an adult with an advanced solid tumor such as melanoma, head and neck, liver or kidney cancer. CDR3 nucleotide sequence: TGCAGCGTTAATCTGGGTGAAAAACTGTTTTTT. Its translation is CSVNLGEKLFF.